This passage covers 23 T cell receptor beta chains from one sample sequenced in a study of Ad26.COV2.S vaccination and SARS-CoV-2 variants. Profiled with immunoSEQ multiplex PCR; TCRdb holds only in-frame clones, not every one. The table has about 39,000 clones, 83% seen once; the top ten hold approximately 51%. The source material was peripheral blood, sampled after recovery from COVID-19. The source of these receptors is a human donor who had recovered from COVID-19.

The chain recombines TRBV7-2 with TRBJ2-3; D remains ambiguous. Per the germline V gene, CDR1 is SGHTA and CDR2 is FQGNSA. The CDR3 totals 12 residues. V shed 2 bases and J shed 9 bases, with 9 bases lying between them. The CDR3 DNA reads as TGTGCCAGCAGCTTATATGCGGAAACGCAGTATTTT. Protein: CASSLYAETQYF.

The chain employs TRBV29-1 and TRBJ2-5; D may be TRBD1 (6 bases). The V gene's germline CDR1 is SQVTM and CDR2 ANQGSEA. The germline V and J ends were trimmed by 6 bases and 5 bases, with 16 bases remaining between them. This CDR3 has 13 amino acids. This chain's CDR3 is CSVVTGLGETQYF. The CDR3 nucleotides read TGCAGCGTGGTGACAGGCCTGGGTGAGACCCAGTACTTC.

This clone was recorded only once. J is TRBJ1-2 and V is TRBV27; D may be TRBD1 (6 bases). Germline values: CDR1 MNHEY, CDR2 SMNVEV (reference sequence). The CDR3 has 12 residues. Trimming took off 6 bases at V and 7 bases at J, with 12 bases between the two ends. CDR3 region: CASRAARGGYTF. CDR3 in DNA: TGTGCCAGCAGGGCAGCCAGGGGTGGCTACACCTTC.

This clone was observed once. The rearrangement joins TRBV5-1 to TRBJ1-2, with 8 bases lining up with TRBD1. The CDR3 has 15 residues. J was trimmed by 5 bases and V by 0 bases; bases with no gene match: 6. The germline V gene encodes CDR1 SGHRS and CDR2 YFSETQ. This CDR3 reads CASSLDGQGPYGYTF. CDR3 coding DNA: TGCGCCAGCAGCTTGGACGGACAGGGACCTTATGGCTACACCTTC.

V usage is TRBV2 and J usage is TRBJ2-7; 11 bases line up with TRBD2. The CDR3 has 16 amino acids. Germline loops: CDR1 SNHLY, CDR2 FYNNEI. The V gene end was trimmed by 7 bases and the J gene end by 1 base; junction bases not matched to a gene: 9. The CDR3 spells CASKTSGSNWSYEQYF. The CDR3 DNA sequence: TGTGCCAGCAAAACTAGCGGGAGTAATTGGTCCTACGAGCAGTACTTC.

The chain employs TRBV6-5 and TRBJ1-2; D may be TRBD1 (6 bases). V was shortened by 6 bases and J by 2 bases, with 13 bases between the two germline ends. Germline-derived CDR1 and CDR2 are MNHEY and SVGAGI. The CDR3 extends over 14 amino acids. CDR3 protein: CASSQGSLNYGYTF. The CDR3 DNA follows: TGTGCCAGCAGCCAGGGGTCGTTGAACTATGGCTACACCTTC.

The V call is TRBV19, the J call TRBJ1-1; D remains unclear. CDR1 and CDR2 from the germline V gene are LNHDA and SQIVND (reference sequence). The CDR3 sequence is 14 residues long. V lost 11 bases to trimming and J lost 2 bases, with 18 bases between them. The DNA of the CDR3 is TGTGCCGTTCGAGACTGGGCCCTAAACACTGAAGCTTTCTTT. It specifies CAVRDWALNTEAFF.

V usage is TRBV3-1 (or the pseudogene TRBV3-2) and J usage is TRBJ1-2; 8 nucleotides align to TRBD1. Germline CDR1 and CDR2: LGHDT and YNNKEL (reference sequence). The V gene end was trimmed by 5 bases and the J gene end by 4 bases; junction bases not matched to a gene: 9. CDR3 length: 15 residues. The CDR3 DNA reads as TGTGCCAGCAGCGAACAGGGGGGCCGGCTCTATGGCTACACCTTC. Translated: CASSEQGGRLYGYTF.

The CDR3 DNA follows: TGTGCCAGCAGCTTACAGGATAGCACTGAAGCTTTCTTT. Translated: CASSLQDSTEAFF. The V and J genes are TRBV7-8 and TRBJ1-1; D is uncertain. The CDR3 length is 13 residues. Trimming removed 2 bases at V and 4 bases at J, with 8 bases between. Germline V CDR1 and CDR2: SGHVS, FQNEAQ.

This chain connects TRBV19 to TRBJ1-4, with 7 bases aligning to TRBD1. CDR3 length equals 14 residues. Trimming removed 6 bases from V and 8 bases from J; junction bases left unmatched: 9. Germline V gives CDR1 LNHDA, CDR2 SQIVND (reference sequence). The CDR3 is CASSTGQRREKLFF. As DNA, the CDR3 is TGTGCCAGTAGCACGGGACAGCGTCGGGAAAAACTGTTTTTT.

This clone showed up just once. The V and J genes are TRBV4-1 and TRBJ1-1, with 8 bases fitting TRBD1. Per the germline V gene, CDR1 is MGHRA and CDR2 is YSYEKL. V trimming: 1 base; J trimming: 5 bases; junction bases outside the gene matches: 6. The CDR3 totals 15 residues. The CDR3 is CASSQGGTGGTEAFF. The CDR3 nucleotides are TGCGCCAGCAGCCAAGGGGGGACAGGAGGGACTGAAGCTTTCTTT.

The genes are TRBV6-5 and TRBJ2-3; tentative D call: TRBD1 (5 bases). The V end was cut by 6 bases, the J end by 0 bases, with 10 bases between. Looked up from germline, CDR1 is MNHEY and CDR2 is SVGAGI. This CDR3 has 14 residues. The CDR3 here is CASRWGGSTDTQYF. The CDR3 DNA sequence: TGTGCCAGCAGGTGGGGCGGAAGCACAGATACGCAGTATTTT.

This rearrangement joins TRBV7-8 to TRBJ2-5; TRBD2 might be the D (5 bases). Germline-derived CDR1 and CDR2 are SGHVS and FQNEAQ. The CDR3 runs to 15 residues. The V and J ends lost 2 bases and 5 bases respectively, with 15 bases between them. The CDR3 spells CASSLKWEQQETQYF. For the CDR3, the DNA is TGTGCCAGCAGCTTAAAGTGGGAGCAGCAGGAGACCCAGTACTTC. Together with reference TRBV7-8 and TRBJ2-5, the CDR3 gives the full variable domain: GAGVSQSPRYKVAKRGQDVALRCDPISGHVSLFWYQQALGQGPEFLTYFQNEAQLDKSGLPSDRFFAERPEGSVSTLKIQRTQQEDSAVYLCASSLKWEQQETQYFGPGTRLLVL.

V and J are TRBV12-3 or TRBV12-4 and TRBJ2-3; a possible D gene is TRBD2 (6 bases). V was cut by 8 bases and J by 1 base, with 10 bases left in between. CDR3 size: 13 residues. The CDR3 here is CASRLGGTDTQYF. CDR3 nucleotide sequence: TGTGCCAGCCGACTAGGCGGCACAGATACGCAGTATTTT.

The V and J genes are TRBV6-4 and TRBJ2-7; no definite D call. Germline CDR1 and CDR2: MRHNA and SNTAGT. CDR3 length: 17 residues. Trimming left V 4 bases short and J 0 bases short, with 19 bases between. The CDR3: CASSAKVRRLSSYEQYV. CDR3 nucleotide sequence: TGTGCCAGCAGTGCCAAGGTGAGACGGCTAAGCTCCTACGAGCAGTACGTC.

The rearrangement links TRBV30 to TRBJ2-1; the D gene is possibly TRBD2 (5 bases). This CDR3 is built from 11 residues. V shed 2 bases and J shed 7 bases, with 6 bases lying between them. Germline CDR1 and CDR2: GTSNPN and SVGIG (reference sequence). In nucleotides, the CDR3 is TGTGCCTGGAGTAGAGGGAATGAGCAGTTCTTC. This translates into CAWSRGNEQFF.

The CDR3 protein is CASSPSEGGTQYF. In nucleotides, the CDR3 is TGTGCCAGCAGCCCATCAGAGGGTGGTACGCAGTATTTT. V is TRBV7-7 and J is TRBJ2-3; a possible D gene is TRBD2 (5 bases). Germline V gene data show CDR1 as SSHAT and CDR2 as FNYEAQ (reference sequence). The CDR3 length is 13 residues. V was trimmed by 5 bases and J by 8 bases, leaving 14 bases between them. Full variable domain (outside the CDR3, taken from reference TRBV7-7 and TRBJ2-3): GAGVSQSPRYKVTKRGQDVTLRCDPISSHATLYWYQQALGQGPEFLTYFNYEAQPDKSGLPSDRFSAERPEGSISTLTIQRTEQRDSAMYRCASSPSEGGTQYFGPGTRLTVL.

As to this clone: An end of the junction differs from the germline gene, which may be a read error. The CDR3 bases are TGTGCCAGCACCCAAAGAGGGAACGCAGATACGCAGTATTTT. This encodes CASTQRGNADTQYF. This chain joins TRBV4-2 and TRBJ2-3, with D possibly TRBD2 on 5 matching bases. The germline V gene encodes CDR1 LGHNA and CDR2 YNFKEQ. The CDR3 extends over 14 amino acids.

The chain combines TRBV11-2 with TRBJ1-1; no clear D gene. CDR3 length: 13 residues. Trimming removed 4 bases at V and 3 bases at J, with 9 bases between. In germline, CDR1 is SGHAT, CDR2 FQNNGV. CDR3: CASSSQRDTEAFF. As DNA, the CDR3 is TGTGCCAGCAGCTCGCAGAGAGACACTGAAGCTTTCTTT.

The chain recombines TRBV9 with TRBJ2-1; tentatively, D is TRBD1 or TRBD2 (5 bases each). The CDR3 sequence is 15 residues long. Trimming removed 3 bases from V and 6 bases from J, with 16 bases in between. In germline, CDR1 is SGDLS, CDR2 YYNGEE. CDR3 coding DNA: TGTGCCAGCAGCGCCCGAACGGGGCTAGCCAATGAGCAGTTCTTC. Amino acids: CASSARTGLANEQFF.

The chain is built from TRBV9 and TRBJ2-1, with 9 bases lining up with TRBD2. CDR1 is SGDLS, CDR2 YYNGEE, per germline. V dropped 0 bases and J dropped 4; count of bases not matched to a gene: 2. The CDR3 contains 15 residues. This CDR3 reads CASSVDLAGYNEQFF. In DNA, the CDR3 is TGTGCCAGCAGCGTAGATCTAGCGGGGTACAATGAGCAGTTCTTC.

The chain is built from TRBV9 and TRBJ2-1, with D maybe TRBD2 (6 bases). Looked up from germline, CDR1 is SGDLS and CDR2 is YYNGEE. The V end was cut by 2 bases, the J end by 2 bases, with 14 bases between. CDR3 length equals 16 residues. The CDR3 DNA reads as TGTGCCAGCAGCGTCATATCGCGGGGCACCTACAATGAGCAGTTCTTC. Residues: CASSVISRGTYNEQFF.

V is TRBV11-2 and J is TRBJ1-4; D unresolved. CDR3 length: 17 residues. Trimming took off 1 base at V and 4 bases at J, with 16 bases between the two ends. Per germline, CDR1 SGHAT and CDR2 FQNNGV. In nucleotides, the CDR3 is TGTGCCAGCAGCTTAGCCGGAACCTCCTTCTTTAATGAAAAACTGTTTTTT. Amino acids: CASSLAGTSFFNEKLFF.